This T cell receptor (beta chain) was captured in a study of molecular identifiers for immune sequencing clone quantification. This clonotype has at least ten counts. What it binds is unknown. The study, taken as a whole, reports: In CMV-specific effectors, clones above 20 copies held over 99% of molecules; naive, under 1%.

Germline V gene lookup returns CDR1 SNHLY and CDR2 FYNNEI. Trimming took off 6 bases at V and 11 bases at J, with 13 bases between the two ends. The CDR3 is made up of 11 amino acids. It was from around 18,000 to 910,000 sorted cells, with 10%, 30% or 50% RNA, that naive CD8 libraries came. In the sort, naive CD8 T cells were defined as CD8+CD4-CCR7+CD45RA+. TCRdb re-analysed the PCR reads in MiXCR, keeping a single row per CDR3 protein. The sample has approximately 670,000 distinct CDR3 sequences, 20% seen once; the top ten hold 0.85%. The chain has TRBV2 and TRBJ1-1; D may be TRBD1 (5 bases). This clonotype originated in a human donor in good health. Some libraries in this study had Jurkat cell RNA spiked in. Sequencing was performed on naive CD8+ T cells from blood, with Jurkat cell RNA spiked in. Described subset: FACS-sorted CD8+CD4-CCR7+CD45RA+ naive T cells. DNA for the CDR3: TGTGCCAGCAGAGGGGTATCGGGGGCTTTCTTT. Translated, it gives CASRGVSGAFF.